Following are 7 T cell receptor beta chains from one sample sequenced in a study of CD8 T cells in ankylosing spondylitis. TCRdb reanalysed the 5' RACE reads using MiXCR and keeps one entry per CDR3 protein. The table lists approximately 300,000 distinct CDR3 sequences, roughly 20% of them singletons. The sequencing sample was made of blood, either unsorted or a sorted T cell fraction (not recorded which). The origin of the receptors is a female donor with ankylosing spondylitis or in good health (not recorded which).

The V call is TRBV12-3 or TRBV12-4, the J call TRBJ2-7, with TRBD1 identical over 11 bases. This CDR3 has 18 residues. V trimming: 7 bases; J trimming: 2 bases; junction bases outside the gene matches: 16. CDR3: CASTSLWGQGELPYEQYF. In DNA, the CDR3 is TGTGCCAGCACCTCCCTTTGGGGACAGGGGGAGTTGCCCTACGAGCAGTACTTC.

This clonotype was recorded at least ten times. The chain recombines TRBV29-1 with TRBJ2-5; 7 nucleotides match TRBD2. CDR1 is SQVTM and CDR2 is ANQGSEA in the germline V gene. Trimming removed 8 bases from V and 4 bases from J; junction bases left unmatched: 13. The CDR3 length is 14 residues. CDR3 nucleotide sequence: TGCAGCACCTCTCGGGGGGATTCGGTAGAGACCCAGTACTTC. Residues: CSTSRGDSVETQYF.

The chain has TRBV6-2 or TRBV6-3 and TRBJ2-2; D is undetermined. Germline CDR1 is MNHEY and CDR2 is SVGEGT. V gave up 7 bases and J gave up 1 base, with 4 bases separating them. The length of the CDR3 is 12 residues. This chain's CDR3 is CASIENTGELFF. CDR3 DNA: TGTGCCAGCATCGAGAACACCGGGGAGCTGTTTTTT.

This clonotype was observed a handful of times. The chain links TRBV11-2 to TRBJ1-1; 8 nucleotides agree with TRBD1. CDR1 is SGHAT and CDR2 is FQNNGV in the germline V gene. The junction had 4 bases not matched to a gene; V was cut back by 5 bases and J by 2 bases. The CDR3 runs to 14 residues. The CDR3 region is CASSPSGGNTEAFF. The CDR3, as DNA: TGTGCCAGCAGCCCCTCAGGGGGCAACACTGAAGCTTTCTTT.

The rearrangement links TRBV4-3 to TRBJ1-1, with D tentatively TRBD1 (5 bases). CDR1 is LGHNA and CDR2 is YSLEER in the germline V gene. V lost 0 bases, J lost 3 bases, and 14 bases lay in between. This CDR3 contains 16 residues. CDR3 sequence (DNA): TGCGCCAGCAGCCAAGATCAAGGACACCCGGACACTGAAGCTTTCTTT. Protein: CASSQDQGHPDTEAFF.

The rearrangement links TRBV28 to TRBJ1-4, with 7 positions matching TRBD1. V shed 5 bases, J shed 6 bases, and the junction held 12 bases outside the gene matches. The germline V gene has CDR1 MDHEN and CDR2 SYDVKM. The CDR3 runs to 16 residues. The CDR3 loop reads CASSQPRQGGDEKLFF. The CDR3 nucleotides read TGTGCCAGCAGTCAACCTCGACAGGGCGGCGATGAAAAACTGTTTTTT. The full variable domain, in which reference TRBV28 and TRBJ1-4 provide the parts outside the CDR3, is DVKVTQSSRYLVKRTGEKVFLECVQDMDHENMFWYRQDPGLGLRLIYFSYDVKMKEKGDIPEGYSVSREKKERFSLILESASTNQTSMYLCASSQPRQGGDEKLFFGSGTQLSVL.

The V and J genes are TRBV7-2 and TRBJ1-2; D is unresolved. There are 12 residues in the CDR3. The germline V gene encodes CDR1 SGHTA and CDR2 FQGNSA. The ends were cut back, 5 bases at V and 3 bases at J, with 7 bases in the middle. The CDR3 spells CASSQNYYGYTF. CDR3 DNA: TGTGCCAGCAGCCAAAATTACTATGGCTACACCTTC.